This TCR beta chain was obtained from a study of control samples from healthy donors and cancer patients (TCRdb year 2020). Library prep was done by the immunoSEQ multiplex PCR assay. Entries here come from immuneACCESS through TCRdb and include only in-frame sequences with V and J called. Some clones fail to appear in such tables; in the studies checked, an unresolved V gene covers under half of the shortfall, and the cause of the remainder is unknown. The sample table holds over 100,000 clones, of which approximately 92% were seen once. In total, the top ten clones hold 2.1% of the sample. As concerns this clone: What this receptor recognizes is not known. Base qualities are missing; no much larger clone stands one base away.

V is pared back by 5 bases and J by 1 base, with 13 bases lying between the germline termini. CDR1 is given as PRHDT and CDR2 as FYEKMQ, both from the germline V gene (reference sequence). CDR3 length: 15 amino acids, cysteine to phenylalanine. CDR3 DNA is the only sequence kept; it has 45 bases, read in frame from the first base. Material for sequencing was blood. The TCR was taken from a woman between 50 and 59 years old in good health. This sequence uses TRBV13 and TRBJ2-3, with a tentative D gene TRBD2 over 7 matching bases. The nucleotide sequence reads as follows: TGTGCCAGCAGCCGCTCGGGGGGCCGCACAGATACGCAGTATTTT. This gives the protein CASSRSGGRTDTQYF.